The sample holds a few counts of the clone carrying this T cell receptor beta chain. Its antigen remains unidentified. Time point noted: newly diagnosed GD, antithyroid drugs for less than 3 months. From RNA extracted from PBMCs, the TCR library was made. Graves' disease diagnosis used American Thyroid Association guidelines. Peripheral blood, 7 to 9.5 milliliters of it, was drawn into EDTA tubes. This sample was taken from a study of regulatory T cells in long-lasting Graves disease. Regarding the study as a whole: Examination was confined to peripheral blood, excluding thyroid tissue. When disease was persistent, TRBV28, TRBJ1-2 and TRBJ2-5 were the favored segments.

The junction had 6 bases not matched to a gene; V was cut back by 7 bases and J by 1 base. CDR3 length: 15 amino acids. Germline V gene sequence: CDR1 SNHLY, CDR2 FYNNEI. Both iRepertoire HTBI primers and Arm-PCR of CDR3 regions were used to build the TCR beta libraries. TCRdb re-called the multiplex PCR reads with MiXCR, one entry per CDR3 protein. The sample gives fewer than 400,000 distinct CDR3 sequences, 18% of which show up once; about 38% is in the top ten. The sequencing here drew on peripheral blood mononuclear cells (PBMCs), taken at new diagnosis, from a patient treated with antithyroid drugs. The receptor was derived from a female donor with Graves disease. V gene TRBV2 combines with J gene TRBJ2-7; 11 bases are shared with TRBD1. CDR3 sequence: CASKGQGARSYEQYF. The DNA for the CDR3 is TGTGCCAGCAAAGGACAGGGGGCGAGATCCTACGAGCAGTACTTC.